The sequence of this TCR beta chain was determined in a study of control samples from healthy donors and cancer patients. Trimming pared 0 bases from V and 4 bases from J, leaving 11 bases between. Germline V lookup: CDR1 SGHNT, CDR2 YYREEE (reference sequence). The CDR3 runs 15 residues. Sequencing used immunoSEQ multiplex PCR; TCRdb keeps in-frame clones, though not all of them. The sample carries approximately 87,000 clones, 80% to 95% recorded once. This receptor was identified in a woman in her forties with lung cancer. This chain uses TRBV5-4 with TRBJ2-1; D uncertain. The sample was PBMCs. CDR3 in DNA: TGTGCCAGCAGCTTGGTAGGCCCCCAATACAATGAGCAGTTCTTC. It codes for CASSLVGPQYNEQFF.